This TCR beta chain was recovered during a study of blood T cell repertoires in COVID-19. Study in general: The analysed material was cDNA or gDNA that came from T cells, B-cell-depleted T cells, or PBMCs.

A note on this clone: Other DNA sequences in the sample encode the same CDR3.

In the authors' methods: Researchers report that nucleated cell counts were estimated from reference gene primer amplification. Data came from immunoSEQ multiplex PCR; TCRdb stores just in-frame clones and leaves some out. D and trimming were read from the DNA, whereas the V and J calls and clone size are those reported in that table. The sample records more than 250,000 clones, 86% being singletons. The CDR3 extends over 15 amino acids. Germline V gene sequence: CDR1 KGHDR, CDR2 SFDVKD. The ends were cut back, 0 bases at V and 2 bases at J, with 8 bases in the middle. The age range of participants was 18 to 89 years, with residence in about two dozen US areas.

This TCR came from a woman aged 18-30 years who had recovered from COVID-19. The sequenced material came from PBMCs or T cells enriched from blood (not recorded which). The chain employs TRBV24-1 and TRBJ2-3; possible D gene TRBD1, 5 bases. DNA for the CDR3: TGTGCCACCAGTGATTTGCAGGGATTCACAGATACGCAGTATTTT. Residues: CATSDLQGFTDTQYF.